This TCR beta chain originates from a study of shared clonotypes between healthy human individuals. Clones were read by immunoSEQ multiplex PCR, and TCRdb kept only the in-frame ones, dropping some. In the table there are hundreds of thousands of clones, approximately 96% of which are singletons. Only CD45RO-negative cells positively selected for CCR7 counted as naive CD8 cells, so terminally differentiated effector memory CD45RA+ cells were excluded. This clonotype was sampled from a woman in her 30s in good health. The sample comprised naive CD8+ T cells sorted from blood.

CDR3 bases: TGTGCCAGCGAGTCCGGGGAGGTCACTGAAGCTTTCTTT. This translates into CASESGEVTEAFF. The chain has TRBV11-2 and TRBJ1-1; the D is unclear. The CDR3 is made up of 13 amino acids. Germline V lookup: CDR1 SGHAT, CDR2 FQNNGV. The V end was cut by 8 bases, the J end by 4 bases, with 14 bases between.